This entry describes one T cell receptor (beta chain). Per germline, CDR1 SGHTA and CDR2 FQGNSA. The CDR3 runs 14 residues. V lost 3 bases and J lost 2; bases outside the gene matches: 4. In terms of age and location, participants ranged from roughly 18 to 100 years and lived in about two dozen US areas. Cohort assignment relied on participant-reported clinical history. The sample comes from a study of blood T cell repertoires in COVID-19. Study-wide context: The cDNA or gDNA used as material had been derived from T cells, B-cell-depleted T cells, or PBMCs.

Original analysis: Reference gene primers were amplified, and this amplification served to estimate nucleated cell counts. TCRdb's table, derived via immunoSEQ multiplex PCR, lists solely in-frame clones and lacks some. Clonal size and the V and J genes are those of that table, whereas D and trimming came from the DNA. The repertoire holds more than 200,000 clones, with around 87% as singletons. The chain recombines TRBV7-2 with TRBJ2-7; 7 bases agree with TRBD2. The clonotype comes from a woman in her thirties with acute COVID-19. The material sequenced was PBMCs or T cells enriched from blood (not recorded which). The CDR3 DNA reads TGTGCCAGCAGCTTCCCGGGACTACCCTACGAGCAGTACTTC. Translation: CASSFPGLPYEQYF. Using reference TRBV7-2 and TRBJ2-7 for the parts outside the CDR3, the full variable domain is GAGVSQSPSNKVTEKGKDVELRCDPISGHTALYWYRQSLGQGLEFLIYFQGNSAPDKSGLPSDRFSAERTGGSVSTLTIQRTQQEDSAVYLCASSFPGLPYEQYFGPGTRLTVT.